This record looks at one T cell receptor beta chain sequence and its context. What it binds is unknown. The sample comes from a study of cytomegalovirus exposure and HLA in healthy donors. Across the study: Among the 400 or so donors who were genotyped, approximately 83% fell in the genetic ancestry cluster that is associated with self-reported Caucasian donors.

Study-wide results and caveats: According to reports, the classifier identified cytomegalovirus status with high specificity and sensitivity.

Germline values: CDR1 LNHDA, CDR2 SQIVND (reference sequence). V gave up 3 bases and J gave up 5 bases; unmatched junction bases: 6. The CDR3 is 14 residues long. Primers: 60 Vbeta forward and 13 Jbeta reverse. The method was immunoSEQ multiplex PCR; TCRdb's version includes in-frame clones alone and lacks a portion of them. Here the sample spans about 140,000 clones, 60% to 85% being singletons. The sequencing sample was made of PBMCs. This sequence was found in a male donor in good health and CMV-seronegative. V is TRBV19 and J is TRBJ2-7, with 8 bases fitting TRBD2. The CDR3 DNA sequence: TGTGCCAGTAGTATCGGCGGGAGGACCGACGAGCAGTACTTC. This translates into CASSIGGRTDEQYF.